The 4 T cell receptor beta chains below come from one sample, sequenced in a study of vaccination effects on CD4 cells after COVID-19. Assay: immunoSEQ multiplex PCR; the TCRdb copy retains only in-frame clones and omits some. This sample has tens of thousands of clones, with 80% to 85% found just once. Antigens for these TCRs are unknown. ViraFEST used viral peptide pools to expand antigen-specific CD4+ T cells before sequencing. When less than 12 days of culture had elapsed, CD4+ T cells were isolated. Participants each got two BNT162b2 or mRNA-1273 vaccine doses. The sample was CD4+ T cells from PBMCs cultured with HCoV-229E spike peptides, taken after COVID-19 vaccination. The receptors here all came from a human donor who received a COVID-19 vaccine.

This chain joins TRBV5-1 and TRBJ2-1; the D is unclear. CDR1 and CDR2 from the germline V gene are SGHRS and YFSETQ. The germline V and J ends were trimmed by 0 bases and 9 bases, with 16 bases remaining between them. This CDR3 comprises 15 residues. In DNA form, the CDR3 reads TGCGCCAGCAGCTTGGATTACCTCTCCCATGGTGAGCAGTTCTTC. Its translation is CASSLDYLSHGEQFF.

This chain uses TRBV5-1 with TRBJ1-6, with D perhaps TRBD1 (5 bases). Between the trimmed V and J ends, which lost 3 bases and 5 bases, there was a span of 9 bases. Germline loops: CDR1 SGHRS, CDR2 YFSETQ. CDR3 length: 14 residues. CDR3 bases: TGCGCCAGCAGCTGGGACTTAAATAATTCACCCCTCCACTTT. Amino acids: CASSWDLNNSPLHF. The full variable domain, in which reference TRBV5-1 and TRBJ1-6 provide the parts outside the CDR3, is KAGVTQTPRYLIKTRGQQVTLSCSPISGHRSVSWYQQTPGQGLQFLFEYFSETQRNKGNFPGRFSGRQFSNSRSEMNVSTLELGDSALYLCASSWDLNNSPLHFGNGTRLTVT.

This clone was detected once. V and J are TRBV10-2 and TRBJ2-4, with a weak D call TRBD2 (6 bases). Germline V gives CDR1 WSHSY, CDR2 SAAADI. The CDR3 length is 15 residues. V lost 5 bases and J 0 bases, leaving 11 bases between the germline ends. CDR3 coding DNA: TGCGCCAGCAGTTTAGCGGTTGTAGCCAAAAACATTCAGTACTTC. It specifies CASSLAVVAKNIQYF.

The V call is TRBV14, the J call TRBJ1-2; TRBD1 aligns across 7 bases. This CDR3 is built from 15 residues. Trimming removed 3 bases from V and 4 bases from J; junction bases left unmatched: 8. CDR1 is SGHDN, CDR2 FVKESK, per germline. The CDR3 region is CASSQTGRISYGYTF. Written as DNA, the CDR3 is TGTGCCAGCAGCCAGACAGGGCGTATCAGCTATGGCTACACCTTC.